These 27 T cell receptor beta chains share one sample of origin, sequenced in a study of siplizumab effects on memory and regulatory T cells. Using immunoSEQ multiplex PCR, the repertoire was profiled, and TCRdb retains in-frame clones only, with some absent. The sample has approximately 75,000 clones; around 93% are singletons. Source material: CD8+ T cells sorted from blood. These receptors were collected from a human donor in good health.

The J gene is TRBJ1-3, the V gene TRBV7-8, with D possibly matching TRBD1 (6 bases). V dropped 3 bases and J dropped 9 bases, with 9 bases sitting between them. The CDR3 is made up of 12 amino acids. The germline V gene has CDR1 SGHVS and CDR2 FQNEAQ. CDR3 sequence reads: CASSFGGPTIYF. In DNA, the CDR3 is TGTGCCAGCAGCTTTGGGGGGCCCACCATATATTTT.

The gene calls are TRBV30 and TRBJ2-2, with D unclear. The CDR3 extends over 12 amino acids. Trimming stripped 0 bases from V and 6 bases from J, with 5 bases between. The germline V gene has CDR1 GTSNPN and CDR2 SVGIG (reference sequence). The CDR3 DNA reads TGTGCCTGGAGTGTAGGTTCCGGGGAGCTGTTTTTT. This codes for CAWSVGSGELFF.

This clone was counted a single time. Written as DNA, the CDR3 is TGTGCCAGCAGCCAAGCTAACACCCGCTTCCGAGAGACCCAGTACTTC. Its translation: CASSQANTRFRETQYF. The chain carries TRBV7-9 and TRBJ2-5; D not certain. The CDR3 runs 16 residues. Germline CDR1 and CDR2: SEHNR and FQNEAQ (reference sequence). Trimming shortened V by 5 bases and J by 4 bases, and 20 bases separated the two germline ends.

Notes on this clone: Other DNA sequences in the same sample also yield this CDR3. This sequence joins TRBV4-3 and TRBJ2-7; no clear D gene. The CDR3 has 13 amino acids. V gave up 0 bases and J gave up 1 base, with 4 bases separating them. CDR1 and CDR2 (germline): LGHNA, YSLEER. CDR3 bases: TGCGCCAGCAGCCAAGACCGGTCCTACGAGCAGTACTTC. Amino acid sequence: CASSQDRSYEQYF.

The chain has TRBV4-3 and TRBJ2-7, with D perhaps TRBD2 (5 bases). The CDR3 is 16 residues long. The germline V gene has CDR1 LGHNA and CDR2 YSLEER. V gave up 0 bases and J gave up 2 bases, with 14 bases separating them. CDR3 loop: CASSQDLGDLTYEQYF. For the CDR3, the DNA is TGCGCCAGCAGCCAAGATCTGGGAGATCTTACCTACGAGCAGTACTTC.

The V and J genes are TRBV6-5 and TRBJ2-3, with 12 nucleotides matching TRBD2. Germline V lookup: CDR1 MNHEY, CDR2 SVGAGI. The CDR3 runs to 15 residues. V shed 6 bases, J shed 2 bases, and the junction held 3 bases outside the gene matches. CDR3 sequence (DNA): TGTGCCAGCAGCCCTAGCGGGGGGGTCACAGATACGCAGTATTTT. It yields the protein CASSPSGGVTDTQYF.

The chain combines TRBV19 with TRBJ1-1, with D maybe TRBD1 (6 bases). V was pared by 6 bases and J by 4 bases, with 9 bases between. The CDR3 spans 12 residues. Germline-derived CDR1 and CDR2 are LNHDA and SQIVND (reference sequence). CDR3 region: CASSQGLTEAFF. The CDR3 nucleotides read TGTGCCAGTAGCCAGGGGCTCACTGAAGCTTTCTTT.

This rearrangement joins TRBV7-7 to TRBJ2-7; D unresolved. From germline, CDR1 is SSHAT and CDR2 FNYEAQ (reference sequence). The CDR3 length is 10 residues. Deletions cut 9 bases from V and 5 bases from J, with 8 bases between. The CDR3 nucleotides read TGTGCCAGGAGCCCCCACGAGCAGTACTTC. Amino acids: CARSPHEQYF.

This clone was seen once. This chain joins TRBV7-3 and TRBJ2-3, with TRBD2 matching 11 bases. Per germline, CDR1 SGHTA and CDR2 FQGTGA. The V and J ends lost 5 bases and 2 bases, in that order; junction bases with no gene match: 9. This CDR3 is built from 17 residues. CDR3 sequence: CASSPPTSGEHTDTQYF. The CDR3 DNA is TGTGCCAGCAGCCCCCCGACTAGCGGGGAGCACACAGATACGCAGTATTTT.

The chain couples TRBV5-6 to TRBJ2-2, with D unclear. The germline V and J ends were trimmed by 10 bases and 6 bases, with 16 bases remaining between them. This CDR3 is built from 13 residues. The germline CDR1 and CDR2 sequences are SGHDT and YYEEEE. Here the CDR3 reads CAYPSLEAGELFF. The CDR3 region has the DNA TGTGCCTACCCAAGTTTAGAGGCCGGGGAGCTGTTTTTT.

The CDR3 reads CASSDPVGGGAQFF. DNA for the CDR3: TGTGCCAGCAGTGACCCCGTGGGCGGGGGGGCCCAGTTCTTC. The chain uses TRBV2 and TRBJ2-1; 9 bases are shared with TRBD2. The CDR3 extends over 14 amino acids. Germline lookup yields CDR1 SNHLY and CDR2 FYNNEI. Trimming cost V 3 bases and J 13 bases; bases outside gene matches: 10.

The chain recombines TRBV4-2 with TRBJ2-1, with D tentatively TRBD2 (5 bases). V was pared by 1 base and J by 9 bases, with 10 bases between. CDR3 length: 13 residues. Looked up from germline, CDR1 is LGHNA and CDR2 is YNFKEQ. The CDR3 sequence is CASSQADGVEQFF. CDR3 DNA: TGTGCCAGCAGCCAAGCAGACGGGGTTGAGCAGTTCTTC.

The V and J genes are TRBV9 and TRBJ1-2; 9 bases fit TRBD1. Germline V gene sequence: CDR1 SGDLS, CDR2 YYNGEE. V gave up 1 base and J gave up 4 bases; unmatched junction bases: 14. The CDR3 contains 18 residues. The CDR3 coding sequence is TGTGCCAGCAGCGTAAACGTCCGGACAGGGGTGGGTGGCTATGGCTACACCTTC. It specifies CASSVNVRTGVGGYGYTF.

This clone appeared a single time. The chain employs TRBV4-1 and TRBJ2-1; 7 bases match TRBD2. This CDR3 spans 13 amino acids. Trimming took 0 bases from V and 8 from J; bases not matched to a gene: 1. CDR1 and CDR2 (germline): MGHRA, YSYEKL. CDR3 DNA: TGCGCCAGCAGCCAAGATGGGAGGGATGAGCAGTTCTTC. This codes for CASSQDGRDEQFF.

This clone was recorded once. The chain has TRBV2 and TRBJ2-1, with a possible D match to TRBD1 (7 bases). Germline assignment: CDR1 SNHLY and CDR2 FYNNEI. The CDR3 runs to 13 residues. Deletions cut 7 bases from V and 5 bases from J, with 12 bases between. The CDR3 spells CASTQGGHNEQFF. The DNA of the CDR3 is TGTGCCAGCACTCAGGGGGGCCACAATGAGCAGTTCTTC. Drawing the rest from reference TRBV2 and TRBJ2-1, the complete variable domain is EPEVTQTPSHQVTQMGQEVILRCVPISNHLYFYWYRQILGQKVEFLVSFYNNEISEKSEIFDDQFSVERPDGSNFTLKIRSTKLEDSAMYFCASTQGGHNEQFFGPGTRLTVL.

The CDR3 DNA follows: TGTGCCAGCAGTTTAGCCCCCAGACTTAGTATCCGGGGGGATGAGCAGTTCTTC. Translating it yields CASSLAPRLSIRGDEQFF. The gene calls are TRBV27 and TRBJ2-1; 7 positions match TRBD2. Germline lookup yields CDR1 MNHEY and CDR2 SMNVEV (reference sequence). The CDR3 is 18 amino acids. The trim removed 2 bases at V and 8 bases at J, leaving 18 bases unmatched.

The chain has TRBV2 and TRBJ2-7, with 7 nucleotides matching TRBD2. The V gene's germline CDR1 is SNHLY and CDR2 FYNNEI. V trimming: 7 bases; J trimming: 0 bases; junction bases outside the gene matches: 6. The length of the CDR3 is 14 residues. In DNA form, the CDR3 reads TGTGCCAGCATCCCGGGACTATACTCCTACGAGCAGTACTTC. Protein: CASIPGLYSYEQYF. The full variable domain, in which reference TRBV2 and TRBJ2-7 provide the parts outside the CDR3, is EPEVTQTPSHQVTQMGQEVILRCVPISNHLYFYWYRQILGQKVEFLVSFYNNEISEKSEIFDDQFSVERPDGSNFTLKIRSTKLEDSAMYFCASIPGLYSYEQYFGPGTRLTVT.

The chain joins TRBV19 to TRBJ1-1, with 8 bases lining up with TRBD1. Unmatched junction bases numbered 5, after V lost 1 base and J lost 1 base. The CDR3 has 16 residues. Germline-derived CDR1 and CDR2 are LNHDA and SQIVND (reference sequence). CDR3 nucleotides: TGTGCCAGTAGTATAGGTGGAGACAGGGGGAACACTGAAGCTTTCTTT. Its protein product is CASSIGGDRGNTEAFF.

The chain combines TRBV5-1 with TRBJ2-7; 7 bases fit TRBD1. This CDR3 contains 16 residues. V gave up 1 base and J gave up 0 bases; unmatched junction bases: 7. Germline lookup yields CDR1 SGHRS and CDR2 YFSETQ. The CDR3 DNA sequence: TGCGCCAGCAGCTTGTGGACCCGGGACAGCTCCTACGAGCAGTACTTC. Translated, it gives CASSLWTRDSSYEQYF.

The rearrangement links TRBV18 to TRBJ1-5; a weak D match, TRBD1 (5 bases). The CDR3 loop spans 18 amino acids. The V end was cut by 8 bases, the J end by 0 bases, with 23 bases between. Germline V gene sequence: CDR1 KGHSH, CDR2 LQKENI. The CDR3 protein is CASESSEDSRYSNQPQHF. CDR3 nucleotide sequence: TGTGCCAGCGAATCTAGCGAAGACAGCAGATATAGCAATCAGCCCCAGCATTTT.

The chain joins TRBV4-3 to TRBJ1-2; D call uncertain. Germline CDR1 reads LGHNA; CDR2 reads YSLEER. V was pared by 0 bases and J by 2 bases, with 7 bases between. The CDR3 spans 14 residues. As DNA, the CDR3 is TGCGCCAGCAGCCAAGATAGGGCAAACTATGGCTACACCTTC. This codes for CASSQDRANYGYTF.

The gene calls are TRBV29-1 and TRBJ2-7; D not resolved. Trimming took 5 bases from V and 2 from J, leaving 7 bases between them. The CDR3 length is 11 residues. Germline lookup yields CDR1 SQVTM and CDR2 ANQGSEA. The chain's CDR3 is CSVLAPYEQYF. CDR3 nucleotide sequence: TGCAGCGTTTTGGCCCCCTACGAGCAGTACTTC.

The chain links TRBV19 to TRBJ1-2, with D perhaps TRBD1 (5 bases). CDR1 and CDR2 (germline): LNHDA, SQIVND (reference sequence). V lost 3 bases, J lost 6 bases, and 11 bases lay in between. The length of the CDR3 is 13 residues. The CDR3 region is CASSMWTSDGYTF. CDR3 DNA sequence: TGTGCCAGTAGTATGTGGACAAGTGATGGCTACACCTTC.

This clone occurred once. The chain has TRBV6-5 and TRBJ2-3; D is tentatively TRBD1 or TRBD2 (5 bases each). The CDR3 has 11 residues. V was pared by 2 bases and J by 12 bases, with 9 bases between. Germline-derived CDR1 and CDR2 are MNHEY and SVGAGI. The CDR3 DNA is TGTGCCAGCAGTTACGAGGGGACCCAGTATTTT. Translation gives CASSYEGTQYF.

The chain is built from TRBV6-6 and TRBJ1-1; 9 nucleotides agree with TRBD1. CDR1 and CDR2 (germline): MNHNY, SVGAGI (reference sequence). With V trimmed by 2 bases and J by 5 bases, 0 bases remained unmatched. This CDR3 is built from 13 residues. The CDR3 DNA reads TGTGCCAGCAGTTACGGACAGGGGACTGAAGCTTTCTTT. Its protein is CASSYGQGTEAFF.

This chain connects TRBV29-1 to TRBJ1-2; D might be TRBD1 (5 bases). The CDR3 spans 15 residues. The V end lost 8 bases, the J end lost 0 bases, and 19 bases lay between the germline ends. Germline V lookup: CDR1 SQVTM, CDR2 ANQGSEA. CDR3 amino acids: CSLTVVKGTNYGYTF. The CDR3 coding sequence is TGCAGCTTGACCGTCGTCAAGGGGACTAACTATGGCTACACCTTC.

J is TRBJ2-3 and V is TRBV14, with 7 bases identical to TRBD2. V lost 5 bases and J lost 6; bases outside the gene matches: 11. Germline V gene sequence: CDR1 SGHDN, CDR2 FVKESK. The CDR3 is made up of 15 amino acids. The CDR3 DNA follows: TGTGCCAGCAGCACCCGGACTAGTTGGGGGGATACGCAGTATTTT. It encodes CASSTRTSWGDTQYF.